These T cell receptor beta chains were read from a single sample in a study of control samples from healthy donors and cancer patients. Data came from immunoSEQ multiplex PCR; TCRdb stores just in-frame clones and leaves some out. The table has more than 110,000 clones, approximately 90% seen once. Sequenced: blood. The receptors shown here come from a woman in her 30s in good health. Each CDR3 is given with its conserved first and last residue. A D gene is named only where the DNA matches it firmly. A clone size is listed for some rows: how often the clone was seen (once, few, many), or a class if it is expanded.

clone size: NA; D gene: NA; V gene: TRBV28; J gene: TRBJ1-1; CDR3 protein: CASSLEAGNTEAFF; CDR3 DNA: TGTGCCAGCAGTTTAGAGGCAGGGAACACTGAAGCTTTCTTT
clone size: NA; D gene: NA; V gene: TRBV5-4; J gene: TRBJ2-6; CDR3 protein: CASSSQGRSGANVLTF; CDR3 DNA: TGTGCCAGCAGCTCACAGGGAAGATCTGGGGCCAACGTCCTGACTTTC
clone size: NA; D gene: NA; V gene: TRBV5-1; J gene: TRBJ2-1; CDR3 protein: CASSSNLRYNEQFF; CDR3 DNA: TGCGCCAGCAGCTCGAATCTTAGGTACAATGAGCAGTTCTTC
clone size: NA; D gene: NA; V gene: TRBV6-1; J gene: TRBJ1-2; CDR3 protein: CASSEGYREIYGYTF; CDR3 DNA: TGTGCCAGCAGTGAAGGATACAGGGAGATCTATGGCTACACCTTC
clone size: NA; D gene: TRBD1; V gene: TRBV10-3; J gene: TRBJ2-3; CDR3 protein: CAISGGQVTDTQYF; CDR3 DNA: TGTGCCATCAGTGGAGGACAGGTCACAGATACGCAGTATTTT
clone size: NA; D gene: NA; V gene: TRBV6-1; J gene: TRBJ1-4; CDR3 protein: CASSENEKLFF; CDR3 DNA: TGTGCCAGCAGTGAGAATGAAAAACTGTTTTTT
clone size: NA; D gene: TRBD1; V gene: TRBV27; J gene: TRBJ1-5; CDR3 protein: CASSLYPWGQGGQPQHF; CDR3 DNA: TGTGCCAGCAGTTTATACCCTTGGGGACAGGGTGGTCAGCCCCAGCATTTT
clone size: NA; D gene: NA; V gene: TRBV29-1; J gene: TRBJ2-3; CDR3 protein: CSVSGRPTSTDTQYF; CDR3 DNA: TGCAGCGTCTCGGGACGGCCAACTAGCACAGATACGCAGTATTTT
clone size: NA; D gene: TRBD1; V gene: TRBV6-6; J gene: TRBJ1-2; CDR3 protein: CASRQGGYGYTF; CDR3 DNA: TGTGCCAGCAGGCAGGGGGGGTATGGCTACACCTTC
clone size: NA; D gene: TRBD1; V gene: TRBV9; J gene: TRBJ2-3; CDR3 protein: CASSAGQGRTDTQYF; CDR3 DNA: TGTGCCAGCAGCGCAGGACAGGGACGCACAGATACGCAGTATTTT
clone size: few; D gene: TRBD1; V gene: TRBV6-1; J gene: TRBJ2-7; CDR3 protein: CASSEVATGSSYEQYF; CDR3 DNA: TGTGCCAGCAGTGAAGTGGCGACAGGGAGCTCCTACGAGCAGTACTTC
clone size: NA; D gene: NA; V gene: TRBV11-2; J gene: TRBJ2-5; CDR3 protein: CASSFRGFGQETQYF; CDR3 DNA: TGTGCCAGCAGCTTTAGGGGATTCGGACAAGAGACCCAGTACTTC